This T cell receptor beta chain came from a study of cytomegalovirus exposure and HLA in healthy donors. Looked up from germline, CDR1 is SGHDN and CDR2 is FVKESK. The CDR3 length is 16 residues. The V and J ends lost 2 bases and 7 bases, in that order; junction bases with no gene match: 9. PCR used 60 Vbeta primers and 13 Jbeta primers. The data were produced by immunoSEQ multiplex PCR, yet TCRdb's version contains in-frame clones alone and is incomplete. The data contain about 160,000 clones, over 70% of them seen just once; the ten biggest clones take up about 4.8%. This rearrangement joins TRBV14 to TRBJ2-1; 9 bases fit TRBD2. The TCR originated in a man younger than 45 in good health and CMV-seronegative. The sequenced sample consisted of PBMCs. The CDR3 DNA sequence: TGTGCCAGCAGCCAAACTCCCCGCGGGAGGGATAATGAGCAGTTCTTC. This sequence encodes CASSQTPRGRDNEQFF.